The next 12 T cell receptor beta chains were all read from a single sample in a study of identical twins. TCRdb recomputed calls from the 5' RACE reads with MiXCR, one row per CDR3 protein. The sample lists approximately 500,000 distinct CDR3 sequences, 24% occurring once. The sample was also reused in another study, on T cells expressing NK-cell markers.

Sequencing was performed on CD4+ T cells sorted from blood. All receptors derive from a woman in her late teens or twenties in good health.

The genes are TRBV9 and TRBJ2-1; 11 bases agree with TRBD2. The CDR3 has 18 amino acids. Trimming at V came to 4 bases and at J to 4 bases, leaving 13 bases not matched to a gene. CDR1 is SGDLS and CDR2 is YYNGEE in the germline V gene. The DNA for the CDR3 is TGTGCCAGCAGCCCCGAGGAGGCTAGCGGGGGGAGATACAATGAGCAGTTCTTC. Encoded protein: CASSPEEASGGRYNEQFF.

Only a few counts were recorded for this clonotype. The chain combines TRBV29-1 with TRBJ2-7; perhaps TRBD2 as D (5 bases). The length of the CDR3 is 12 residues. V lost 4 bases and J 3 bases, leaving 10 bases between the germline ends. Germline CDR1 and CDR2: SQVTM and ANQGSEA. DNA for the CDR3: TGCAGCGTTGGAGAGGGTCGCTACGAGCAGTACTTC. Residues: CSVGEGRYEQYF.

J is TRBJ2-7 and V is TRBV18; TRBD1 agrees at 8 bases. The V gene end was trimmed by 6 bases and the J gene end by 0 bases; junction bases not matched to a gene: 7. From germline, CDR1 is KGHSH and CDR2 LQKENI. This CDR3 contains 15 residues. The CDR3 DNA reads as TGTGCCAGCTCCGCGACAGGGGACTTCTCCTACGAGCAGTACTTC. It is translated as CASSATGDFSYEQYF. Drawing the rest from reference TRBV18 and TRBJ2-7, the complete variable domain is NAGVMQNPRHLVRRRGQEARLRCSPMKGHSHVYWYRQLPEEGLKFMVYLQKENIIDESGMPKERFSAEFPKEGPSILRIQQVVRGDSAAYFCASSATGDFSYEQYFGPGTRLTVT.

This clonotype was observed a few times. The CDR3 protein is CASSQDRIENQNTEAFF. The DNA of the CDR3 is TGTGCCAGCAGTCAAGACAGAATCGAGAACCAGAACACTGAAGCTTTCTTT. The chain employs TRBV27 and TRBJ1-1; maybe TRBD1 (5 bases). Trimming took off 5 bases at V and 1 base at J, with 20 bases between the two ends. Germline lookup yields CDR1 MNHEY and CDR2 SMNVEV (reference sequence). The CDR3 totals 17 residues.

A few counts support this clonotype. The rearrangement uses TRBV5-1 and TRBJ2-7; TRBD2 matches 7 bases. V shed 0 bases, J shed 5 bases, and the junction held 2 bases outside the gene matches. The germline CDR1 and CDR2 sequences are SGHRS and YFSETQ. The CDR3 has 13 residues. The CDR3 protein is CASSLGLANEQYF. The CDR3, as DNA: TGCGCCAGCAGCTTGGGACTAGCCAACGAGCAGTACTTC.

This clonotype was found a few times. The chain is built from TRBV5-1 and TRBJ2-1; D is unresolved. CDR1 and CDR2 from the germline V gene are SGHRS and YFSETQ. This CDR3 region has 14 residues. Trimming left V 2 bases short and J 3 bases short, with 9 bases between. The CDR3 DNA sequence: TGCGCCAGCAGCTTCGTACGTGACTACAATGAGCAGTTCTTC. This gives the protein CASSFVRDYNEQFF.

This clonotype was seen only a few times. The chain couples TRBV11-2 to TRBJ2-2, with D possibly matching TRBD1 (6 bases). Trimming cost V 5 bases and J 1 base, with 17 bases left between them. The CDR3 runs 17 residues. Germline CDR1 and CDR2: SGHAT and FQNNGV. CDR3 coding DNA: TGTGCCAGCAGCCTACTTTGGGGGCCGGAGAACACCGGGGAGCTGTTTTTT. Translating gives CASSLLWGPENTGELFF.

This chain links TRBV12-3 or TRBV12-4 with TRBJ1-2, with 8 bases aligning to TRBD1. J lost 3 bases, V lost 6 bases, and 18 bases had no gene match. The CDR3 totals 18 residues. The CDR3 protein is CASRNTNLGQGVHYGYTF. CDR3 DNA: TGTGCCAGCAGAAATACCAACCTCGGACAGGGCGTGCACTATGGCTACACCTTC.

In this sample, this clonotype turned up a few times. The chain carries TRBV5-1 and TRBJ2-3; 8 bases line up with TRBD2. Germline lookup yields CDR1 SGHRS and CDR2 YFSETQ. The CDR3 runs 15 residues. Trimming at V came to 1 base and at J to 9 bases, leaving 10 bases not matched to a gene. The CDR3 loop reads CASSLLTGGPGTQYF. The CDR3, as DNA: TGCGCCAGCAGCTTGTTAACGGGAGGGCCGGGGACGCAGTATTTT.

The chain uses TRBV15 and TRBJ1-1, with D hard to call. The CDR3 contains 17 residues. Germline V gene sequence: CDR1 LNHNV, CDR2 YYDKDF (reference sequence). Trimming left V 4 bases short and J 1 base short, with 19 bases between. CDR3 in amino acids: CATSNWISATRNTEAFF. The DNA for the CDR3 is TGTGCCACCAGCAATTGGATATCGGCGACGAGGAACACTGAAGCTTTCTTT. The full variable domain, completed using reference TRBV15 and TRBJ1-1, is DAMVIQNPRYQVTQFGKPVTLSCSQTLNHNVMYWYQQKSSQAPKLLFHYYDKDFNNEADTPDNFQSRRPNTSFCFLDIRSPGLGDTAMYLCATSNWISATRNTEAFFGQGTRLTVV.

This clonotype was observed a handful of times. Its ends do not fully match the called genes, so a read error is possible. This chain joins TRBV7-7 and TRBJ2-7, with D tentatively TRBD2 (5 bases). CDR1 and CDR2 (germline): SSHAT, FNYEAQ (reference sequence). The CDR3 extends over 12 amino acids. In DNA, the CDR3 is TGTGCTAGCAGCGCCGGACTGGGGGAGCAGTACTTC. It is translated as CASSAGLGEQYF.

CDR3 DNA sequence: TGTGCCAGCAGCTTAGAGGTGTCTGAAGCTTTCTTT. Residues: CASSLEVSEAFF. This rearrangement joins TRBV7-9 to TRBJ1-1, with unresolved D. The CDR3 extends over 12 amino acids. With 1 base removed from V and 6 bases from J, the gap between germline ends came to 6 bases. In germline, CDR1 is SEHNR, CDR2 FQNEAQ (reference sequence). Variable domain in full (rest from reference TRBV7-9 and TRBJ1-1): DTGVSQNPRHKITKRGQNVTFRCDPISEHNRLYWYRQTLGQGPEFLTYFQNEAQLEKSRLLSDRFSAERPKGSFSTLEIQRTEQGDSAMYLCASSLEVSEAFFGQGTRLTVV.